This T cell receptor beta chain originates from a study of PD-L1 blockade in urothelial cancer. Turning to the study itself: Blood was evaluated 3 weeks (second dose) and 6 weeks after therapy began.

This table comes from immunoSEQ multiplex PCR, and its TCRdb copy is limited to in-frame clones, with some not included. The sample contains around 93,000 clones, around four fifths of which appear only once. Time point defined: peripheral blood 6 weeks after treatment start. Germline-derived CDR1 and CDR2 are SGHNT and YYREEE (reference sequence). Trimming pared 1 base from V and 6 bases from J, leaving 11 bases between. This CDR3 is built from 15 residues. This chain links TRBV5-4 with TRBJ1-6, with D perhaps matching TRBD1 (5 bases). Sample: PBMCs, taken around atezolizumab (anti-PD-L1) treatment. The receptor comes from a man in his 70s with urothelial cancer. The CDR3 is CASSLSQGGNSPLHF. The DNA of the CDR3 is TGTGCCAGCAGCTTGTCGCAGGGTGGTAATTCACCCCTCCACTTT.